Given below is one T cell receptor (beta chain) in context. What it recognizes is unknown. The entry originates in a study of high-grade serous ovarian cancer treatment subgroups. About the research overall: Each sample yielded on average roughly 7,000 unique TCR beta rearrangements from approximately 15,000 reads. Findings and caveats of the study: TCR relatedness rose with neoantigen level and trended with mutation load.

Profiling relied on immunoSEQ multiplex PCR, and the TCRdb table lists in-frame clones only, not all of them. Of about 12,000 clones listed, 88% were seen once; the top ten hold about 2.9%. The CDR3 is 16 amino acids. Trimming took 7 bases from V and 1 from J; bases not matched to a gene: 9. In germline, CDR1 is SNHLY, CDR2 FYNNEI. Tumor tissue was taken before any definitive surgery or chemotherapy was given. The TCR sequence derives from a human donor with high-grade serous ovarian cancer. Sequencing was done on a sample of tumor tissue. The gene calls are TRBV2 and TRBJ2-1, with TRBD1 matching over 8 bases. As DNA, the CDR3 is TGTGCCAGCACCTTGGCAGGGGGCGCATCCTACAATGAGCAGTTCTTC. Protein product: CASTLAGGASYNEQFF.